The subject of this entry is one T cell receptor (beta chain). Its antigen is undetermined. CDR1 and CDR2 from the germline V gene are SGHVS and FQNEAQ. The length of the CDR3 is 15 residues. Trimming left V 6 bases short and J 4 bases short, with 16 bases between. The sample belongs to a study of cytomegalovirus exposure and HLA in healthy donors. All the people who gave samples were healthy bone marrow donors. A multiplex PCR was run with 60 Vbeta primers and 13 Jbeta primers. Profiling relied on immunoSEQ multiplex PCR, and the TCRdb table lists in-frame clones only, not all of them. This table holds approximately 160,000 clones, around 75% found once. General study results and limits: Looking again later, the authors saw that most CMV-associated TCR beta chains seemed HLA-restricted.

The J gene is TRBJ2-1, the V gene TRBV7-8, with D tentatively TRBD2 (5 bases). The sequenced sample consisted of PBMCs. This clonotype was sampled from a male donor in good health and CMV-seronegative. DNA for the CDR3: TGTGCCAGCAGGTTCGAGGAGGTGAGGTACAATGAGCAGTTCTTC. Residues: CASRFEEVRYNEQFF.